Below, 19 T cell receptor beta chains from the same sample are listed, as sequenced in a study of blood T cell repertoires in COVID-19. Sequenced by immunoSEQ multiplex PCR; TCRdb stores in-frame clones only, minus some. Of under 200,000 clones in the sample, over 70% were seen once. The source material was PBMCs or T cells enriched from blood (not recorded which). The source of these receptors is a woman in her thirties or forties with acute COVID-19.

The gene calls are TRBV5-5 and TRBJ1-2; 8 bases align to TRBD1. V shed 3 bases and J 12 bases; nucleotides not matched to a gene: 4. Germline V gene lookup returns CDR1 SGHKS and CDR2 YYEKEE (reference sequence). The CDR3 runs to 11 residues. CDR3 in DNA: TGTGCCAGCAGCTCGCGGACAGGGAACACCTTC. It specifies CASSSRTGNTF. The full variable domain, in which reference TRBV5-5 and TRBJ1-2 provide the parts outside the CDR3, is DAGVTQSPTHLIKTRGQQVTLRCSPISGHKSVSWYQQVLGQGPQFIFQYYEKEERGRGNFPDRFSARQFPNYSSELNVNALLLGDSALYLCASSSRTGNTFGSGTRLTVV.

This chain joins TRBV11-3 and TRBJ2-1; maybe TRBD1 (5 bases). This CDR3 contains 12 residues. CDR1 and CDR2 (germline): SGHNT, YENEEA. V lost 5 bases, J lost 9 bases, and 11 bases lay in between. CDR3 sequence: CASSQGPREQFF. CDR3 nucleotide sequence: TGTGCCAGCAGCCAGGGCCCTCGTGAGCAGTTCTTC.

The V gene is TRBV19, the J gene TRBJ2-5; the match to TRBD2 covers 12 bases. CDR1 LNHDA and CDR2 SQIVND come from the germline V gene (reference sequence). Trimming at V came to 5 bases and at J to 5 bases, leaving 3 bases not matched to a gene. The CDR3 consists of 14 residues. The CDR3 is CASSASGRVETQYF. The CDR3 region has the DNA TGTGCCAGTAGTGCTAGCGGGAGGGTTGAGACCCAGTACTTC.

The chain couples TRBV29-1 to TRBJ2-5; possibly TRBD2 for D (6 bases). Germline-derived CDR1 and CDR2 are SQVTM and ANQGSEA. CDR3 length equals 14 residues. The V and J ends lost 4 bases and 5 bases respectively, with 17 bases between them. The CDR3 DNA reads TGCAGCGTTGGGTTTGCGGGGTTCGAGGAGACCCAGTACTTC. Amino acids: CSVGFAGFEETQYF.

The J gene is TRBJ2-1, the V gene TRBV27, with TRBD2 as a possible D gene (6 bases). The CDR3 covers 15 residues. Germline V CDR1 and CDR2: MNHEY, SMNVEV (reference sequence). V was cut by 8 bases and J by 5 bases, with 19 bases left in between. The DNA for the CDR3 is TGTGCCAGCCGCTCCGGGGGAGGAGGGGACAATGAGCAGTTCTTC. As protein: CASRSGGGGDNEQFF.

J is TRBJ2-1 and V is TRBV7-3; D uncertain. Germline CDR1 is SGHTA and CDR2 is FQGTGA. With 6 bases removed from V and 3 bases from J, the gap between germline ends came to 15 bases. CDR3 length equals 15 residues. CDR3 bases: TGTGCCAGCAGGCGAGGAGCCGAAGGCTACAATGAGCAGTTCTTC. Protein: CASRRGAEGYNEQFF.

This rearrangement joins TRBV27 to TRBJ1-4; possible D gene TRBD1, 5 bases. Trimming left V 5 bases short and J 6 bases short, with 16 bases between. Per germline, CDR1 MNHEY and CDR2 SMNVEV (reference sequence). The CDR3 covers 15 residues. CDR3 region: CASSPNLFRDEKLFF. The CDR3 DNA reads TGTGCCAGCAGTCCCAACCTCTTCAGGGATGAAAAACTGTTTTTT. Full variable domain (outside the CDR3, taken from reference TRBV27 and TRBJ1-4): EAQVTQNPRYLITVTGKKLTVTCSQNMNHEYMSWYRQDPGLGLRQIYYSMNVEVTDKGDVPEGYKVSRKEKRNFPLILESPSPNQTSLYFCASSPNLFRDEKLFFGSGTQLSVL.

This clone showed up just a few times. The chain employs TRBV3-1 (or the pseudogene TRBV3-2) and TRBJ1-1; TRBD1 might be the D (5 bases). Germline V CDR1 and CDR2: LGHDT, YNNKEL (reference sequence). The V and J ends lost 3 bases and 4 bases respectively, with 9 bases between them. The CDR3 contains 13 residues. The CDR3 spells CASSQSGPTEAFF. The DNA of the CDR3 is TGTGCCAGCAGCCAGTCAGGGCCCACTGAAGCTTTCTTT.

This clone was recorded only once. The CDR3 region has the DNA TGCGCCAGCAGCTTTCGGGACTCTGGGGCCAACGTCCTGACTTTC. It encodes CASSFRDSGANVLTF. V usage is TRBV5-1 and J usage is TRBJ2-6; D perhaps matches TRBD2 (5 bases). Germline-derived CDR1 and CDR2 are SGHRS and YFSETQ. The V end lost 2 bases, the J end lost 0 bases, and 6 bases lay between the germline ends. This CDR3 contains 15 residues.

This clone was recorded only once. This sequence joins TRBV27 and TRBJ1-1; D might be TRBD1 (6 bases). Germline V lookup: CDR1 MNHEY, CDR2 SMNVEV (reference sequence). Deletions cut 6 bases from V and 11 bases from J, with 19 bases between. This CDR3 has 13 residues. CDR3 protein: CASSLGQGSRAFF. The CDR3 DNA reads TGTGCCAGCAGCCTTGGGCAGGGGTCCAGGGCTTTCTTT.

Here the CDR3 reads CASSLGQGAFNSPLHF. The CDR3 DNA is TGTGCCAGCAGTTTGGGACAGGGAGCCTTTAATTCACCCCTCCACTTT. This rearrangement joins TRBV27 to TRBJ1-6, with 9 nucleotides matching TRBD1. CDR3 size: 16 residues. The ends lost 3 bases at V and 6 bases at J; junction bases unmatched: 6. CDR1 is MNHEY and CDR2 is SMNVEV in the germline V gene (reference sequence).

The chain carries TRBV2 and TRBJ1-5; maybe TRBD1 (5 bases). Trimming stripped 0 bases from V and 7 bases from J, with 13 bases between. The CDR3 totals 15 residues. CDR1 and CDR2 from the germline V gene are SNHLY and FYNNEI. The CDR3 sequence: CASSEASGAGQPQHF. CDR3 nucleotides: TGTGCCAGCAGTGAAGCGTCTGGGGCAGGGCAGCCCCAGCATTTT.

This clone was observed a handful of times. The rearrangement uses TRBV10-2 and TRBJ2-7; a possible D gene is TRBD2 (6 bases). The CDR3 totals 14 residues. Germline V CDR1 and CDR2: WSHSY, SAAADI. Trimming took 0 bases from V and 9 from J, leaving 15 bases between them. The CDR3 loop is CASSESVEGNGQYF. The CDR3 DNA reads as TGCGCCAGCAGTGAGTCGGTGGAGGGCAATGGGCAGTACTTC.

The chain links TRBV7-6 to TRBJ2-5, with D maybe TRBD2 (5 bases). Trimming pared 4 bases from V and 6 bases from J, leaving 24 bases between. CDR1 is SGHVS, CDR2 FNYEAQ, per germline. The length of the CDR3 is 17 residues. The CDR3: CASSSGFTSSAVKTQYF. The CDR3 region has the DNA TGTGCCAGCAGCTCCGGTTTCACTAGTAGCGCGGTAAAGACCCAGTACTTC.

The chain recombines TRBV7-6 with TRBJ2-5, with D uncertain. Between the trimmed V and J ends, which lost 0 bases and 6 bases, there was a span of 5 bases. The CDR3 covers 12 residues. Germline CDR1 SGHVS, CDR2 FNYEAQ. DNA for the CDR3: TGTGCCAGCAGCTTAGCGCGGAAGACCCAGTACTTC. Its protein product is CASSLARKTQYF.

The chain couples TRBV3-1 (or the pseudogene TRBV3-2) to TRBJ1-2; D gene unclear. V lost 8 bases, J lost 3 bases, and 7 bases lay in between. This CDR3 has 11 residues. In germline, CDR1 is LGHDT, CDR2 YNNKEL (reference sequence). CDR3 in DNA: TGTGCCAGCCGCGGGTACTATGGCTACACCTTC. Residues: CASRGYYGYTF.

The V gene is TRBV5-1, the J gene TRBJ2-3; 11 bases line up with TRBD2. The V gene end was trimmed by 4 bases and the J gene end by 1 base; junction bases not matched to a gene: 2. The CDR3 extends over 15 amino acids. The germline CDR1 and CDR2 sequences are SGHRS and YFSETQ. CDR3 in DNA: TGCGCCAGCAGCCTTAGCGGGAGGGGCACAGATACGCAGTATTTT. Translating it yields CASSLSGRGTDTQYF. Full variable domain (missing parts from reference TRBV5-1 and TRBJ2-3): KAGVTQTPRYLIKTRGQQVTLSCSPISGHRSVSWYQQTPGQGLQFLFEYFSETQRNKGNFPGRFSGRQFSNSRSEMNVSTLELGDSALYLCASSLSGRGTDTQYFGPGTRLTVL.

The chain joins TRBV5-6 to TRBJ2-4, with a possible D match to TRBD2 (6 bases). This CDR3 region has 16 residues. The V end was cut by 2 bases, the J end by 2 bases, with 14 bases between. CDR1 and CDR2 (germline): SGHDT, YYEEEE. CDR3 in DNA: TGTGCCAGCAGCTTTAATCCGGCGGGGTCCAAAAACATTCAGTACTTC. It is translated as CASSFNPAGSKNIQYF.

The V and J genes are TRBV19 and TRBJ1-2; D gene uncertain. The germline CDR1 and CDR2 sequences are LNHDA and SQIVND (reference sequence). The CDR3 consists of 14 residues. V lost 6 bases to trimming and J lost 2 bases, with 13 bases between them. Here the CDR3 DNA reads TGTGCCAGTAGGAGGAGAGGATCGAACTATGGCTACACCTTC. Its protein product is CASRRRGSNYGYTF.